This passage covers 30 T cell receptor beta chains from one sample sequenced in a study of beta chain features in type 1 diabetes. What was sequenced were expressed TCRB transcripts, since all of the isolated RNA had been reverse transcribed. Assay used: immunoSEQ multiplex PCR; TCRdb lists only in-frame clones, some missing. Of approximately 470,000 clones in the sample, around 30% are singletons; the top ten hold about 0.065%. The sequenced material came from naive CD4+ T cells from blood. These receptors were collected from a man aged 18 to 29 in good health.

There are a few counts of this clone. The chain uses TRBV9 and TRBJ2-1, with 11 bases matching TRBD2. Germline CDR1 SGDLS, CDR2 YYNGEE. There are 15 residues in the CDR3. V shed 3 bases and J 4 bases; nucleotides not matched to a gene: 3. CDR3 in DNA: TGTGCCAGCAGCGCCGGACTAGCGGGTTACAATGAGCAGTTCTTC. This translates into CASSAGLAGYNEQFF.

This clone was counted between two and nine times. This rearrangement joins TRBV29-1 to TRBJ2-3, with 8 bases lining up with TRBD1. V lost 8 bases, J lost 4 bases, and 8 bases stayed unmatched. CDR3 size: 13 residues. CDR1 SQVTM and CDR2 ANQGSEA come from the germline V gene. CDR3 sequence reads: CSWGRGRPDTQYF. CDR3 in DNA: TGCAGCTGGGGCAGGGGGCGCCCAGATACGCAGTATTTT.

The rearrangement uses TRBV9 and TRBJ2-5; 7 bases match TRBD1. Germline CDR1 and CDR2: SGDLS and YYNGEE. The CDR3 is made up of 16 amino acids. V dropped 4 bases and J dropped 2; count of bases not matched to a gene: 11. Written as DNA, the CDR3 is TGTGCCAGCAGCACCCCTTTGACAGGGCGACAAGAGACCCAGTACTTC. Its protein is CASSTPLTGRQETQYF.

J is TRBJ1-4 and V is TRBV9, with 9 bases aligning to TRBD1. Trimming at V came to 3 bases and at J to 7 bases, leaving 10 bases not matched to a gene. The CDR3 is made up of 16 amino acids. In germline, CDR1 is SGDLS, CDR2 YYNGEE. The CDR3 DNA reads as TGTGCCAGCAGCGCGGACAGGGGAGGATGGAGTGAAAAACTGTTTTTT. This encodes CASSADRGGWSEKLFF.

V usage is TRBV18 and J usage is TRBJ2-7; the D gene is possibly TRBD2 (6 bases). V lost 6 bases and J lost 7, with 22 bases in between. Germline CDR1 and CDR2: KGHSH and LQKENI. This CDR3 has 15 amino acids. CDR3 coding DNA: TGTGCCAGCTCCGCGGATATTAGCGGTAGACTTGAGCAGTACTTC. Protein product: CASSADISGRLEQYF. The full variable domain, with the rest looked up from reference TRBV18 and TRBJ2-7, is NAGVMQNPRHLVRRRGQEARLRCSPMKGHSHVYWYRQLPEEGLKFMVYLQKENIIDESGMPKERFSAEFPKEGPSILRIQQVVRGDSAAYFCASSADISGRLEQYFGPGTRLTVT.

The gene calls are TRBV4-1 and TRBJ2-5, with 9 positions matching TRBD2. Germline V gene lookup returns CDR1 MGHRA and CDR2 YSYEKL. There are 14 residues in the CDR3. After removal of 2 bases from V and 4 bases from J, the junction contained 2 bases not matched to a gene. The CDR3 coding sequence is TGCGCCAGCAGCCAATTAGCGGGAGCAGAGACCCAGTACTTC. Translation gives CASSQLAGAETQYF.

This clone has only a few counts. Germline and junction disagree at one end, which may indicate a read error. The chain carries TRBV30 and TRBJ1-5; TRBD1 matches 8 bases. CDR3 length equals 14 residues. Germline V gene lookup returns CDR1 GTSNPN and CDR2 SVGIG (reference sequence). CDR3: CSWMRTGTNQPQHF. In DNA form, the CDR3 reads TGTTCCTGGATGCGGACAGGGACCAATCAGCCCCAGCATTTT.

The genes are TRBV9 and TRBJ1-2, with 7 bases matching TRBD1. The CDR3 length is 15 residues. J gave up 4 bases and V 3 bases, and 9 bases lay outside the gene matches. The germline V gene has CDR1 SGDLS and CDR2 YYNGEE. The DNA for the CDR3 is TGTGCCAGCAGCGCCACGGGACAGCCTTTCTATGGCTACACCTTC. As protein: CASSATGQPFYGYTF.

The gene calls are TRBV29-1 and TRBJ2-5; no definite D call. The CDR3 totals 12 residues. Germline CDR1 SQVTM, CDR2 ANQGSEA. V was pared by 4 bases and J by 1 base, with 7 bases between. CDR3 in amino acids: CSVVDFQETQYF. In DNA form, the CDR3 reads TGCAGCGTTGTAGACTTCCAAGAGACCCAGTACTTC.

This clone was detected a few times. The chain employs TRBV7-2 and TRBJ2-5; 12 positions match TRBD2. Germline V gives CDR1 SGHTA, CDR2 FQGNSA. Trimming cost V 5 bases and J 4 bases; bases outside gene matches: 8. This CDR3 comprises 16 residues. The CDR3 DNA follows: TGTGCCAGCAGCGTTCGTCGACTAGCGGGAGTAGAGACCCAGTACTTC. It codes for CASSVRRLAGVETQYF.

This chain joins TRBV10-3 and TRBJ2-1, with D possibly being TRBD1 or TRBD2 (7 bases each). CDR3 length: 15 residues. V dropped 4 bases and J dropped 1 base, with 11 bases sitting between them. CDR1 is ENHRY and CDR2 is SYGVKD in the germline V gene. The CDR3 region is CAISAGGVSYNEQFF. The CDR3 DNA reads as TGTGCCATCAGTGCAGGGGGGGTGTCCTACAATGAGCAGTTCTTC.

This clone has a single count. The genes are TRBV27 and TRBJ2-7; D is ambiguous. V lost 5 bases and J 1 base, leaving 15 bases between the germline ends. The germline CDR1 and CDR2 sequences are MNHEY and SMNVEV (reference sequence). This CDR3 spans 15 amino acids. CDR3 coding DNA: TGTGCCAGCAGTCCCAGGTGGAAACTTTCCTACGAGCAGTACTTC. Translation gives CASSPRWKLSYEQYF.

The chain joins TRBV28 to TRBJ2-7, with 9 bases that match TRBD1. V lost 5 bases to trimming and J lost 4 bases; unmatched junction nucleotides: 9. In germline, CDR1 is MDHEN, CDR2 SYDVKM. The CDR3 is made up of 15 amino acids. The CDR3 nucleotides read TGTGCCAGCAGTCGTGCCGGGACAGGGATGTACGAGCAGTACTTC. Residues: CASSRAGTGMYEQYF.

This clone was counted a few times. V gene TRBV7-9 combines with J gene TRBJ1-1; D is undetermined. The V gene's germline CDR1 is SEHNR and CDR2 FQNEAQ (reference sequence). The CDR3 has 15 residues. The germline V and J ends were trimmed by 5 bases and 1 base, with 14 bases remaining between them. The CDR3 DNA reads TGTGCCAGCAGCATCGACGGACTATCGAACACTGAAGCTTTCTTT. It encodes CASSIDGLSNTEAFF.

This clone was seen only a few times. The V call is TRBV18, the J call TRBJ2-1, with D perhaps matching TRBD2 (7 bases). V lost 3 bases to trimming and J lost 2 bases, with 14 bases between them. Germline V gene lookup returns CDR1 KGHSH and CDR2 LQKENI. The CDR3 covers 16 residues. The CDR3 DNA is TGTGCCAGCTCACCGGCAGCGGGACACACCTACAATGAGCAGTTCTTC. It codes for CASSPAAGHTYNEQFF.

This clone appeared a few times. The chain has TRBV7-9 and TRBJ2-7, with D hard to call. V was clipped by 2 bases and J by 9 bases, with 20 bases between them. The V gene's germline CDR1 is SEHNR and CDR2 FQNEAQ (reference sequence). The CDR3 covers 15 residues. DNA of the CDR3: TGTGCCAGCAGCTTAAGTTCACCGGGCCCGTTGGGGCAGTACTTC. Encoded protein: CASSLSSPGPLGQYF.

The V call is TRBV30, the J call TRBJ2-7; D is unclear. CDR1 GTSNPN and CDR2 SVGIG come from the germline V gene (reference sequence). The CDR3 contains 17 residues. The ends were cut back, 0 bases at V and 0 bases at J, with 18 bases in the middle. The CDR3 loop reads CAWSVRRLPGPSYEQYF. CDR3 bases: TGTGCCTGGAGTGTACGAAGATTGCCCGGGCCCTCCTACGAGCAGTACTTC.

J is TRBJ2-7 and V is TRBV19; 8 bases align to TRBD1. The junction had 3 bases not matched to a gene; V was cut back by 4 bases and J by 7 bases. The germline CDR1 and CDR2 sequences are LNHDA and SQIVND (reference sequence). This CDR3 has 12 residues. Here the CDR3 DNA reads TGTGCCAGTAGTACCCGACAGGGGGAGCAGTACTTC. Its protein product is CASSTRQGEQYF. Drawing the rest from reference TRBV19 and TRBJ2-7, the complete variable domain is DGGITQSPKYLFRKEGQNVTLSCEQNLNHDAMYWYRQDPGQGLRLIYYSQIVNDFQKGDIAEGYSVSREKKESFPLTVTSAQKNPTAFYLCASSTRQGEQYFGPGTRLTVT.

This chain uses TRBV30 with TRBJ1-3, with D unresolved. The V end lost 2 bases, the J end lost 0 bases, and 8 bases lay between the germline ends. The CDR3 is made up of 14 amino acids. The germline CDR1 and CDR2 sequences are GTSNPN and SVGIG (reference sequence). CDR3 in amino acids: CAWSPGSSGNTIYF. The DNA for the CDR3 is TGTGCCTGGAGTCCCGGATCCTCTGGAAACACCATATATTTT.

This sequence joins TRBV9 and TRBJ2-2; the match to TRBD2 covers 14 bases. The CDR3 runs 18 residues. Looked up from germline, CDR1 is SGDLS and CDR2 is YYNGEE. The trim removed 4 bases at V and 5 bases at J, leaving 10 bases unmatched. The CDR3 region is CASSHKGLAGVSTGELFF. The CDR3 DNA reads TGTGCCAGCAGCCATAAGGGACTAGCGGGAGTTAGTACCGGGGAGCTGTTTTTT.

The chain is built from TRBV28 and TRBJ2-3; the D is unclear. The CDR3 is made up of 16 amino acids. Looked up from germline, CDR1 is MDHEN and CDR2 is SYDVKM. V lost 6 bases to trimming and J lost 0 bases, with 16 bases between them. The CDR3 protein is CASRIGAGESTDTQYF. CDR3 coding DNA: TGTGCCAGCAGGATTGGTGCTGGGGAAAGCACAGATACGCAGTATTTT.

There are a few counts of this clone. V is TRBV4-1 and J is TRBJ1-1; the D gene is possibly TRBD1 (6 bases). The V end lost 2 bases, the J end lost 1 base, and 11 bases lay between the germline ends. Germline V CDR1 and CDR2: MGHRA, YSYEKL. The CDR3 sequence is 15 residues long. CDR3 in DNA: TGCGCCAGCAGCCAACCGACAGGATCGAACACTGAAGCTTTCTTT. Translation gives CASSQPTGSNTEAFF.

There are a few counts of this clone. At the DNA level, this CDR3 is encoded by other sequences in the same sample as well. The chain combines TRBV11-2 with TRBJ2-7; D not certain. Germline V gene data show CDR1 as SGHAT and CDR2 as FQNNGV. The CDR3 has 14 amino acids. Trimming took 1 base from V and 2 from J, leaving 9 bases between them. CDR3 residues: CASSLVGRAYEQYF. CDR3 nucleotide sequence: TGTGCCAGCAGCTTAGTAGGTAGGGCCTACGAGCAGTACTTC. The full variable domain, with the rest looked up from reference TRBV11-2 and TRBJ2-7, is EAGVAQSPRYKIIEKRQSVAFWCNPISGHATLYWYQQILGQGPKLLIQFQNNGVVDDSQLPKDRFSAERLKGVDSTLKIQPAKLEDSAVYLCASSLVGRAYEQYFGPGTRLTVT.

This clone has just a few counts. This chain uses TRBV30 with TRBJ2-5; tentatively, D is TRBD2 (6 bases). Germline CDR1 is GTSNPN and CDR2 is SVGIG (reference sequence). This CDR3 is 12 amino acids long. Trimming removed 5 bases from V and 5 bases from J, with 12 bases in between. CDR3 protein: CAWGSGGETQYF. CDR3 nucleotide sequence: TGTGCCTGGGGGAGCGGAGGGGAGACCCAGTACTTC.

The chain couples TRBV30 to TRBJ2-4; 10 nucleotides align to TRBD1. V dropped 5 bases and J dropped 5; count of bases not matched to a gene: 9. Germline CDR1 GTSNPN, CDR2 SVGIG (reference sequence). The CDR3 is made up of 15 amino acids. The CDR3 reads CAWGRDRGSQNIQYF. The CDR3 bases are TGTGCCTGGGGAAGGGACAGGGGTAGTCAAAACATTCAGTACTTC.

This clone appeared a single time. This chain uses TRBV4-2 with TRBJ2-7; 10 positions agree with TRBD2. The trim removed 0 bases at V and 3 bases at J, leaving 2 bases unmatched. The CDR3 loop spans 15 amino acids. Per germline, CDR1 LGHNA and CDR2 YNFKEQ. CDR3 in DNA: TGTGCCAGCAGCCAAGACGGGACTAGCGACTACGAGCAGTACTTC. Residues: CASSQDGTSDYEQYF.

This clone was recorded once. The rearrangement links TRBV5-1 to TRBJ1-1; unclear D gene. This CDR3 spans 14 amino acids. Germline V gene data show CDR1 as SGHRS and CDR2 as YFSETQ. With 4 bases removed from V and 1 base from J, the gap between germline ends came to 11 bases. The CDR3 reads CASSRASANTEAFF. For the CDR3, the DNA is TGCGCCAGCAGCCGCGCCAGTGCGAACACTGAAGCTTTCTTT.

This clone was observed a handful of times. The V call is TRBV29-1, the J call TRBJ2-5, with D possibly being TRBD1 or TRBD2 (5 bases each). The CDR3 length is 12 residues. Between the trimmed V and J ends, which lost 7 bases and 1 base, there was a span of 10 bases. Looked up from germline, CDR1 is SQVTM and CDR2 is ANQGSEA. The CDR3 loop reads CSERGPQETQYF. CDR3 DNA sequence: TGCAGCGAGAGGGGCCCCCAAGAGACCCAGTACTTC.

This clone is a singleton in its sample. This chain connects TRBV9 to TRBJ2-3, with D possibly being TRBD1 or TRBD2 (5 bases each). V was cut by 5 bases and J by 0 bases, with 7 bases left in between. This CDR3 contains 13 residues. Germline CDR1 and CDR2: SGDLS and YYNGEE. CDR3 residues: CASSGDSTDTQYF. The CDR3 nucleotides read TGTGCCAGCAGTGGGGACAGCACAGATACGCAGTATTTT.

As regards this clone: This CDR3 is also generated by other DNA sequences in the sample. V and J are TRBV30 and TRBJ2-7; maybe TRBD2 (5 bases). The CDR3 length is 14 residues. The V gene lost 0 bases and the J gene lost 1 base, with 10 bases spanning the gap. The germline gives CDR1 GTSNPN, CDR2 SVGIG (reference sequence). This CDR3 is CAWSVRSGSYEQYF. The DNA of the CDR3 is TGTGCCTGGAGTGTACGAAGCGGTTCCTACGAGCAGTACTTC.